This passage covers 23 T cell receptor beta chains from one sample sequenced in a study of cytomegalovirus exposure and HLA in healthy donors. The primer mix had 60 Vbeta and 13 Jbeta primers. Libraries were prepared by immunoSEQ multiplex PCR; TCRdb keeps only in-frame clonotypes and omits some of them. The sample lists over 95,000 clones; 60% to 80% were seen once. Material for sequencing was PBMCs. The receptors shown here come from a woman younger than 45 in good health and CMV-seropositive.

The chain recombines TRBV10-3 with TRBJ1-5; a possible D gene is TRBD1 (6 bases). Germline V gene lookup returns CDR1 ENHRY and CDR2 SYGVKD. CDR3 length equals 19 residues. The germline V and J ends were trimmed by 3 bases and 0 bases, with 21 bases remaining between them. Written as DNA, the CDR3 is TGTGCCATCAGTGATAGATTTTGGGGGCAGGTTAATAGCAATCAGCCCCAGCATTTT. Its protein product is CAISDRFWGQVNSNQPQHF.

This chain connects TRBV6-6 to TRBJ1-2; no firm D call. Trimming removed 7 bases from V and 5 bases from J, with 14 bases in between. This CDR3 region has 13 residues. The germline V gene has CDR1 MNHNY and CDR2 SVGAGI (reference sequence). The CDR3 DNA follows: TGTGCCAGCAACCCAGGCGTGGTATATGGCTACACCTTC. Residues: CASNPGVVYGYTF.

The chain links TRBV5-4 to TRBJ2-2, with TRBD2 matching 16 bases. Germline CDR1 reads SGHNT; CDR2 reads YYREEE (reference sequence). The J segment lost 4 bases and the V segment lost 4 bases, leaving 4 bases of the junction unmatched. This CDR3 spans 17 amino acids. CDR3 amino acids: CASSPGLAGGPTGELFF. In nucleotides, the CDR3 is TGTGCCAGCAGCCCGGGACTAGCGGGAGGGCCCACCGGGGAGCTGTTTTTT.

The chain links TRBV5-6 to TRBJ1-3; the match to TRBD1 covers 7 bases. The CDR3 sequence is 19 residues long. Germline V gene lookup returns CDR1 SGHDT and CDR2 YYEEEE. Trimming at V came to 4 bases and at J to 0 bases, leaving 16 bases not matched to a gene. CDR3 region: CASSPQRTGYPFSGNTIYF. In nucleotides, the CDR3 is TGTGCCAGCAGCCCACAGAGGACAGGATACCCCTTCTCTGGAAACACCATATATTTT.

There are a few counts of this clone. The J gene is TRBJ1-6, the V gene TRBV2, with 8 bases identical to TRBD1. This CDR3 contains 13 residues. The V gene end was trimmed by 5 bases and the J gene end by 9 bases; junction bases not matched to a gene: 3. The germline gives CDR1 SNHLY, CDR2 FYNNEI. CDR3 loop: CASSLDRASPLHF. CDR3 bases: TGTGCCAGCAGTCTGGACAGGGCTTCACCCCTCCACTTT.

This chain links TRBV6-1 with TRBJ1-1, with a weak D call TRBD1 (6 bases). Per the germline V gene, CDR1 is MNHNS and CDR2 is SASEGT. The length of the CDR3 is 15 residues. V was pared by 8 bases and J by 0 bases, with 16 bases between. Here the CDR3 DNA reads TGTGCCAGCCAGCAAGGGGGGGGTATGAACACTGAAGCTTTCTTT. It yields the protein CASQQGGGMNTEAFF.

This chain links TRBV18 with TRBJ2-1; 9 bases map to TRBD2. J gave up 9 bases and V 6 bases, and 18 bases lay outside the gene matches. From germline, CDR1 is KGHSH and CDR2 LQKENI. This CDR3 spans 17 amino acids. This CDR3 is CASSPARGRVLVGEQFF. In DNA form, the CDR3 reads TGTGCCAGCTCCCCGGCCCGCGGGAGGGTATTGGTCGGTGAGCAGTTCTTC. The whole variable domain, filled in from reference TRBV18 and TRBJ2-1, reads NAGVMQNPRHLVRRRGQEARLRCSPMKGHSHVYWYRQLPEEGLKFMVYLQKENIIDESGMPKERFSAEFPKEGPSILRIQQVVRGDSAAYFCASSPARGRVLVGEQFFGPGTRLTVL.

Only one count was recorded for this clone. The V gene is TRBV13, the J gene TRBJ1-2; TRBD1 aligns across 9 bases. The CDR3 extends over 13 amino acids. V lost 5 bases and J lost 8; bases outside the gene matches: 6. Looked up from germline, CDR1 is PRHDT and CDR2 is FYEKMQ (reference sequence). The CDR3 sequence: CASSRQGEIGYTF. CDR3 sequence (DNA): TGTGCCAGCAGCCGACAGGGGGAAATCGGCTACACCTTC.

The rearrangement links TRBV9 to TRBJ2-7; 7 nucleotides match TRBD2. V trimming: 0 bases; J trimming: 4 bases; junction bases outside the gene matches: 4. The CDR3 is 14 residues long. From germline, CDR1 is SGDLS and CDR2 YYNGEE. The CDR3 is CASSVAGGTYEQYF. CDR3 nucleotides: TGTGCCAGCAGCGTAGCGGGAGGAACTTACGAGCAGTACTTC.

The V and J genes are TRBV5-1 and TRBJ1-4; unclear D gene. Germline V CDR1 and CDR2: SGHRS, YFSETQ. The CDR3 consists of 14 residues. V lost 5 bases to trimming and J lost 0 bases, with 8 bases between them. Here the CDR3 DNA reads TGCGCCAGCAGTGGGCAGGCAACTAATGAAAAACTGTTTTTT. It specifies CASSGQATNEKLFF.

The chain links TRBV5-1 to TRBJ2-2, with 12 bases identical to TRBD2. The CDR3 totals 15 residues. V gave up 5 bases and J gave up 5 bases; unmatched junction bases: 4. CDR1 is SGHRS and CDR2 is YFSETQ in the germline V gene. DNA of the CDR3: TGCGCCAGCAGGACTAGCGGGAGCGGGACCGGGGAGCTGTTTTTT. It is translated as CASRTSGSGTGELFF.

J is TRBJ1-1 and V is TRBV9, with D maybe TRBD1 (6 bases). The germline gives CDR1 SGDLS, CDR2 YYNGEE. This CDR3 has 14 residues. V lost 3 bases and J 2 bases, leaving 11 bases between the germline ends. In nucleotides, the CDR3 is TGTGCCAGCAGCGAACGGACAGATAACACTGAAGCTTTCTTT. Encoded protein: CASSERTDNTEAFF. The full variable domain, its missing parts supplied by reference TRBV9 and TRBJ1-1, is DSGVTQTPKHLITATGQRVTLRCSPRSGDLSVYWYQQSLDQGLQFLIQYYNGEERAKGNILERFSAQQFPDLHSELNLSSLELGDSALYFCASSERTDNTEAFFGQGTRLTVV.

A few counts support this clone. The chain is built from TRBV19 and TRBJ1-4; 10 bases line up with TRBD1. CDR3 length: 17 residues. CDR1 and CDR2 (germline): LNHDA, SQIVND (reference sequence). The V gene end was trimmed by 4 bases and the J gene end by 3 bases; junction bases not matched to a gene: 8. CDR3 nucleotides: TGTGCCAGTAGTAGACCCCGGGACAGGGGACCTAATGAAAAACTGTTTTTT. Amino acid sequence: CASSRPRDRGPNEKLFF.

The chain employs TRBV11-3 and TRBJ2-3; 8 nucleotides align to TRBD2. This CDR3 contains 15 residues. V shed 8 bases, J shed 3 bases, and the junction held 10 bases outside the gene matches. Germline CDR1 and CDR2: SGHNT and YENEEA. The CDR3 DNA sequence: TGTGCCAGCCAACTCGGGGGGGTAGGGACAGATACGCAGTATTTT. Amino acids: CASQLGGVGTDTQYF.

This clone was found once. The chain joins TRBV27 to TRBJ1-1; 8 bases match TRBD1. The CDR3 runs 16 residues. Trimming removed 7 bases from V and 2 bases from J; junction bases left unmatched: 12. Germline CDR1 and CDR2: MNHEY and SMNVEV (reference sequence). The CDR3 reads CASTSEADRVNTEAFF. The CDR3 DNA reads TGTGCCAGCACCTCCGAGGCGGACAGGGTAAACACTGAAGCTTTCTTT.

The chain has TRBV4-1 and TRBJ2-5, with D perhaps matching TRBD2 (6 bases). Germline CDR1 reads MGHRA; CDR2 reads YSYEKL. The CDR3 sequence is 14 residues long. Trimming removed 4 bases from V and 1 base from J, with 10 bases in between. The CDR3 spells CASSPAGLQETQYF. CDR3 bases: TGCGCCAGCAGCCCCGCGGGGCTCCAAGAGACCCAGTACTTC.

The chain employs TRBV12-5 and TRBJ1-5; D call uncertain. The CDR3 length is 12 residues. Per germline, CDR1 LGHNT and CDR2 FRNRAP. V was clipped by 4 bases and J by 8 bases, with 9 bases between them. CDR3: CASGSPTEPQHF. CDR3 DNA: TGTGCTAGTGGTTCACCAACGGAGCCCCAGCATTTT.

This CDR3 is CASSFGFESYEQYF. The CDR3 DNA reads as TGCGCCAGCAGCTTCGGGTTTGAGTCCTACGAGCAGTACTTC. The chain couples TRBV5-1 to TRBJ2-7; D is ambiguous. Trimming stripped 2 bases from V and 1 base from J, with 10 bases between. This CDR3 comprises 14 residues. Germline V lookup: CDR1 SGHRS, CDR2 YFSETQ.

V and J are TRBV6-6 and TRBJ1-2, with a possible D match to TRBD1 (5 bases). The V and J ends lost 5 bases and 4 bases respectively, with 14 bases between them. CDR3 length: 14 amino acids. Germline CDR1 is MNHNY and CDR2 is SVGAGI (reference sequence). This chain's CDR3 is CASSAQTVFYGYTF. The CDR3 region has the DNA TGTGCCAGCAGTGCGCAGACAGTTTTCTATGGCTACACCTTC.

The rearrangement links TRBV5-1 to TRBJ1-2; D may be TRBD1 (6 bases). The V end lost 4 bases, the J end lost 3 bases, and 16 bases lay between the germline ends. Germline-derived CDR1 and CDR2 are SGHRS and YFSETQ. The CDR3 covers 15 residues. The CDR3 DNA follows: TGCGCCAGCAGCATTACTAAGGGGGAAGACTATGGCTACACCTTC. Translated: CASSITKGEDYGYTF.

This clone has only a few counts. This rearrangement joins TRBV7-9 to TRBJ1-2; tentative D call: TRBD1 (5 bases). Trimming pared 5 bases from V and 6 bases from J, leaving 13 bases between. The V gene's germline CDR1 is SEHNR and CDR2 FQNEAQ (reference sequence). This CDR3 has 13 residues. The CDR3 region has the DNA TGTGCCAGCAGCCCCGGGGGGGTAGATGGCTACACCTTC. The encoded protein is CASSPGGVDGYTF.

In its sample, this clone was seen a few times. The chain joins TRBV14 to TRBJ2-7; maybe TRBD1 (5 bases). The CDR3 has 16 amino acids. Germline CDR1 is SGHDN and CDR2 is FVKESK. Trimming stripped 0 bases from V and 7 bases from J, with 19 bases between. The CDR3 bases are TGTGCCAGCAGCCAAGATCAGCTAATGGCAGGGTGGGAGCAGTACTTC. Its protein product is CASSQDQLMAGWEQYF.

This chain links TRBV27 with TRBJ1-1; D ambiguous. The CDR3 is made up of 12 amino acids. Germline V gives CDR1 MNHEY, CDR2 SMNVEV (reference sequence). V gave up 3 bases and J gave up 2 bases, with 4 bases separating them. CDR3 loop: CASSFGNTEAFF. The CDR3 nucleotides are TGTGCCAGCAGTTTCGGTAACACTGAAGCTTTCTTT.